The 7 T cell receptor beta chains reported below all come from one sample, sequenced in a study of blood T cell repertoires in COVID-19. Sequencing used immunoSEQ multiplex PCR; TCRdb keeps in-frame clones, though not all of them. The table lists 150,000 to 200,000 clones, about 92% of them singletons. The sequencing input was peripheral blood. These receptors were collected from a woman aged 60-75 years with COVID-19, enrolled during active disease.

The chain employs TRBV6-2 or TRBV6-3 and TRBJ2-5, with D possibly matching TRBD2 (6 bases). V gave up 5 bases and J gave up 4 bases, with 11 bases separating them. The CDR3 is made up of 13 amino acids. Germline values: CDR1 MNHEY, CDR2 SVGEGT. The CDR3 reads CASSPYGGETQYF. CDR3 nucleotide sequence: TGTGCCAGCAGTCCCTACGGGGGAGAGACCCAGTACTTC.

CDR3 in amino acids: CASSAQPSGQGNEKLFF. CDR3 coding DNA: TGTGCCAGCAGTGCGCAGCCATCGGGACAGGGGAATGAAAAACTGTTTTTT. This chain uses TRBV6-1 with TRBJ1-4; 10 bases match TRBD1. Germline lookup yields CDR1 MNHNS and CDR2 SASEGT. The J segment lost 5 bases and the V segment lost 4 bases, leaving 10 bases of the junction unmatched. This CDR3 region has 17 residues.

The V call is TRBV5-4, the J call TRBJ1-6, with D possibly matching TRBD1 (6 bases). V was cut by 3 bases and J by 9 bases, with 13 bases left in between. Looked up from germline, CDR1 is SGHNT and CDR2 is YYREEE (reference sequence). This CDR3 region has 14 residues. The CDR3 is CASSSTGFSSPLHF. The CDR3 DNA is TGTGCCAGCAGCTCCACAGGGTTTAGTTCACCCCTCCACTTT. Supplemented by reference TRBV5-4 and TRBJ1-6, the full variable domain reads ETGVTQSPTHLIKTRGQQVTLRCSSQSGHNTVSWYQQALGQGPQFIFQYYREEENGRGNFPPRFSGLQFPNYSSELNVNALELDDSALYLCASSSTGFSSPLHFGNGTRLTVT.

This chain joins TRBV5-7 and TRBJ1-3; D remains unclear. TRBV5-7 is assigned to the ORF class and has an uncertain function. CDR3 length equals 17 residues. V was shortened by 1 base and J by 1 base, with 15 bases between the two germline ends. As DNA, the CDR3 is TGTGCCAGCAGCTTGCCATGGACGGACTCATCTGGAAACACCATATATTTT. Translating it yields CASSLPWTDSSGNTIYF.

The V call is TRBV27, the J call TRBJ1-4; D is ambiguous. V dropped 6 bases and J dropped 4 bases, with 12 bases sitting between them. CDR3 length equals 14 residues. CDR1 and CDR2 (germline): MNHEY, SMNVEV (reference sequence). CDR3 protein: CASREMPLNEKLFF. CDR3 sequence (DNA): TGTGCCAGCAGAGAAATGCCACTTAATGAAAAACTGTTTTTT.

The CDR3 bases are TGCGCCAGCAGCCAAGTTAGCGGGGGGTTTAGGGAGACCCAGTACTTC. It codes for CASSQVSGGFRETQYF. This sequence joins TRBV4-3 and TRBJ2-5; 10 positions match TRBD2. J was trimmed by 5 bases and V by 1 base; bases with no gene match: 7. The CDR3 is 16 residues long. The germline V gene has CDR1 LGHNA and CDR2 YSLEER.

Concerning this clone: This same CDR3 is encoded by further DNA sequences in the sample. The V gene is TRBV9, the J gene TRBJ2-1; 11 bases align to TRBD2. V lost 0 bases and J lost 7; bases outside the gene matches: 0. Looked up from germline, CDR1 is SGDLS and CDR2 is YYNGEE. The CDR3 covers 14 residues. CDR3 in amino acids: CASSVGTSGNEQFF. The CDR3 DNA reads TGTGCCAGCAGCGTAGGGACTAGCGGGAATGAGCAGTTCTTC.